This TCR beta chain was captured by sequencing in a study of cytomegalovirus exposure and HLA in healthy donors. Study results and limitations: Most TCR sequences were uncommon, yet certain public TCRs appeared in many donors. Cytomegalovirus status was reportedly diagnosed by the classifier with high specificity and sensitivity.

CDR1 is ENHRY and CDR2 is SYGVKD in the germline V gene. This CDR3 is 12 amino acids long. The V end lost 10 bases, the J end lost 10 bases, and 14 bases lay between the germline ends. Only a few counts were recorded for this clone. Its specificity is not known. The donors were part of the validation cohort of 95 to 150 subjects. That cohort was separate from the first cohort, which comprised some 670 subjects. Sequenced by immunoSEQ multiplex PCR; TCRdb stores in-frame clones only, minus some. The sample carries 190,000 or so clones, about 86% recorded once. Sequencing was done on a sample of PBMCs. The TCR originated in a woman in her late teens or twenties in good health and CMV-seropositive. The chain has TRBV10-3 and TRBJ1-6; unclear D gene. The CDR3 loop is CANCWYYSPLHF. Here the CDR3 DNA reads TGTGCCAACTGCTGGTACTACTCACCCCTCCACTTT.